The T cell receptor beta chain under discussion was sequenced for a study of tissue T cells after allogeneic stem cell transplantation. Study-wide findings and caveats: The study did not identify alloreactive or antigen-specific tissue TCRs, and some clones might be persisting host cells. Few T cell clones were shared across patients, but motif clusters showed tissue-specific shared signatures.

Specified time point: mouse harvest day 14 after allogeneic transplant. Each mouse received 10^7 T-cell-depleted marrow cells plus 10^6 splenic CD5+ T cells by tail vein. This mouse GVHD model was MHC-mismatched B6 to BALB/c, profiled day 7 or 14. Clones were read by immunoSEQ multiplex PCR, and TCRdb kept only the in-frame ones, dropping some. The sample carries 2,200 or so clones, around 53% recorded once. CDR3 length equals 15 residues. Germline CDR1 is KGHTA and CDR2 is FQNQQP. With regard to this clone: Its antigen is undetermined. Germline and genes here are mouse. The read ends 1 residue early relative to the CDR3; the germline J gene fills the gap.

This rearrangement joins TRBV23 to TRBJ1-4; the table's D gene call, TRBD1, was not cross checked with the DNA. Sequenced material: lymph node tissue. This TCR was recovered from a female BALB/c mouse given C57BL/6 T cells with graft-versus-host disease after an allogeneic hematopoietic cell transplant. The DNA read from the CDR3 is TGCTCCAGCAGTCAATCCGGGACAGGGAACGAAAGATTATTT. Translated: CSSSQSGTGNERLF. The whole CDR3 protein is CSSSQSGTGNERLFF.